Reported below is one T cell receptor (beta chain). This clone was seen a few times. Its antigen is still unknown. Per-nucleotide qualities are absent, and no much larger clonotype sits a single base away. This sample was included in a study of cytomegalovirus exposure and HLA in healthy donors listed by TCRdb under 2017. Turning to the overall study: An earlier analysis of several hundred of the donors reported 250 to 350 Gb of sequence data and approximately 110 million unique TCR beta sequences from around 200 million T cells. An early release covering roughly 640 HLA-typed donors comprised about 310 gigabases of sequencing data and roughly 86 million unique TCR sequences. The genetic ancestry cluster associated with self-reported Caucasian donors included about 81% of the roughly 400 genotyped donors. The study aimed to test whether cataloging public T cell receptors could reveal signatures of past pathogen exposure. The study profiled the T cell repertoires of about 720 subjects by immunosequencing and related them to cytomegalovirus serostatus. A separate validation cohort of roughly 130 different subjects was used in addition to the roughly 670-subject first cohort. To predict cytomegalovirus infection status, the study brought together high-throughput TCR immunosequencing, statistical association of individual TCRs with disease status, and machine learning. In a later analysis, previously published TCR beta repertoires from 550 to 700 donors were re-analyzed and high-resolution HLA genotyping was added so that TCR occurrence patterns could be studied. Rather than using new phenotypic data, the later analysis identified candidate immune exposures from TCR beta sequences and from how often those sequences occurred across donors. To decide whether each TCR beta V gene segment behaved as functional or pseudogenic, an earlier analysis of several hundred of the donors relied on high-throughput TCR beta sequencing. Donor age, sex, ethnicity and CMV serostatus were collected together with the repertoire data. A later genetic analysis used genome-wide SNP genotypes for 398 of the 666 donors, treating that subset as a discovery cohort. All discovery cohort repertoires had been generated using a single sequencing platform. HLA typing included class I and class II loci at four-digit resolution. The number of typed donors differed by locus: roughly 620-640 for A, B, C, DRB1 and DQB1; some 500 for DQA1; roughly 600 for DPA1; and around 490 for DPB1. Roughly five DR-DQ haplotypes were handled as single units for association and clustering because linkage in the cohort was strong. Across roughly 420 genotyped donors of the cohort, an average of about 200,000 unique TCR beta nucleotide sequences per donor were sequenced, and around 19% of those sequences were non-productive.

Clipping removes 1 base from V and 5 bases from J, with 3 as the unmatched junction base count. The germline V gene supplies CDR1 MGHRA and CDR2 YSYEKL. The CDR3 runs 14 residues from the cysteine to the phenylalanine. The kept DNA is CDR3 alone, 42 bases in frame from the first base. Study-level results and caveats: A later analysis found that TCR association rates varied across HLA loci, with DRB1 alleles showing the most associated TCRs and HLA-C alleles the fewest. In this cohort, only TCR beta chains were sequenced, and detectable features were limited by the absence of alpha or paired-chain data. The authors suggested that the approach could potentially be extended to other disease states and immunological phenotypes. The only immune exposure information available for the cohort was CMV serostatus. According to a later analysis, parvovirus B19, influenza, CMV and Epstein-Barr virus appeared linked to several top co-occurrence clusters. A few of the identified cytomegalovirus-associated TCR beta chains were confirmed in vitro to be specific for cytomegalovirus antigens. Assigning TCR associations to individual alleles was difficult when HLA alleles, especially DR and DQ, strongly co-occurred. A later genetic analysis reported fewer N-insertions in productive TCRs among donors in an Asian-associated ancestry cluster than the approximately 700-donor mean. HLA typing was unavailable for some donors at each locus, so association tests used only the typed subset. A later genetic analysis associated a missense DCLRE1C variant with V-gene and J-gene trimming of TCR beta chains, and an independent cohort replicated the association. A later analysis found that most CMV-associated TCR beta chains appeared HLA-restricted, with HLA associations seemingly driven largely by CMV exposure. The classifier was reported to diagnose cytomegalovirus status with high specificity and sensitivity in both the original and validation cohorts. Some IMGT-functional V segments, including TRBV6-2 and TRBV6-3, could not be told apart with the 87-base-pair reads, so those segments were excluded. In an earlier analysis of 587 of the donors, most TCR beta V segments were observed in productive rearrangements about 90% or about 30% of the time, broadly matching IMGT annotations. The sequencing pipeline was judged likely to have produced a cluster of highly shared sequence variants as a technical artifact. Because counts were too low, seventeen rarely observed V segments, including chromosome 9 orphons, were excluded from the earlier analysis of 587 of the donors. Linkage disequilibrium might explain the correlated functional status among segregating V segments, but an unknown experimental factor could not be excluded. Sequencing depth was assumed to be roughly uniform across donors in the presence/absence analyses, though that assumption may not hold. While some public TCRs were present in many individuals, most TCR sequences turned up only very rarely across donors. A later analysis associated about 18,000 TCR beta sequences with specific HLA alleles at a false discovery rate of 0.05. The study gave a list of more than 150 TCR beta chains associated with cytomegalovirus. Compared with equally common non-associated chains, HLA-associated TCR beta chains in a later analysis were more clonally expanded and had lower generation probabilities. A further reported finding was that TCR beta sequences accurately predicted the HLA-A and HLA-B alleles for most subjects in the first cohort.

The cohort consisted of fewer than 700 healthy bone marrow donors. Cohort members were all nominally healthy when sampled, although unrecorded immune exposures were likely present. CMV serostatus was recorded as positive for around 300 and negative for about half of the 666 cohort members, whereas no CMV serostatus was recorded for the donor in question. A peripheral blood sample was collected from each donor, and TCR beta sequencing was performed on peripheral blood mononuclear cells. Genomic DNA extraction from the blood cell samples was performed with the Qiagen DNeasy Blood Extraction Kit. The receptor library was made with the immunoSEQ multiplex PCR assay. The multiplex PCR relied on a mix of 60 forward primers for TCR Vbeta segments and 13 reverse primers for TCR Jbeta segments. The CDR3 region of rearranged TCR beta genes was amplified from genomic DNA by a multiplex PCR assay. On the Illumina HiSeq System, the amplified TCR beta libraries were sequenced as 87-base-pair reads. The study's processing was this. Across the roughly 670 repertoires, a later analysis counted approximately 83 million unique TCR beta chains, around 11 million of which were shared by at least two donors. Raw reads were error-corrected and collapsed into unique sequences with a nearest-neighbor algorithm that merged closely related sequences to remove PCR and sequencing errors. Alignment of CDR3 sequences to IMGT reference sequences was used to assign V, D and J gene segments. For a sequence to be retained, a match of at least six nucleotides to both a V gene segment and a J gene segment was required. A rearrangement counted as productive if the CDR3 had no stop codons and remained in frame with V and J, and every other rearrangement counted as non-productive. Following IMGT convention, CDR3 was defined as the stretch from the second conserved V-encoded cysteine to the conserved J-encoded phenylalanine. The earlier analysis of about 560 of the donors excluded any sequence lacking an unambiguous match to a single V gene segment. An earlier analysis of a few hundred of the donors classified V segments as functional when productive rearrangements were above 56.7% and as segregating when the standard deviation between donors was above 5%. A statistical classification framework was developed to diagnose cytomegalovirus status using the catalog of TCR beta chain sequences. V and J gene assignment, in a later analysis, came from comparing TCR nucleotide sequences with IMGT/GENE-DB human TR gene sequences. The TCRdist pipeline was used in a later analysis to assign CDR3 sequences and most-parsimonious VDJ recombination scenarios. A later analysis defined each TCR beta chain by its CDR3 amino acid sequence plus V-gene family, and excluded reads lacking a unique V-gene family. In a later analysis, nearly 600 highly shared, low-generation-probability nucleotide sequences were removed to address suspected cross-contamination and a sequencing artifact. In a later analysis, a clonal expansion index was calculated for each public chain from normalized within-repertoire ranks of inferred template counts. Generation probabilities in a later analysis came from a VDJ recombination model fitted to out-of-frame rearrangements, and those results were checked against IGoR. A later analysis scored TCR-TCR, TCR-HLA and TCR-CMV co-occurrence with hypergeometric tests, applying a repertoire-size bias correction to TCR pairs. In a later analysis, false discovery rates were estimated by permuting HLA or CMV assignments 20 times. A later analysis grouped co-occurring TCRs with DBSCAN, adding TCRdist sequence similarity when clustering within HLA-allele-positive subsets. Repertoires with fewer than 30,000 or more than 120,000 public chains were left out of co-occurrence clustering, as were five repertoires with anomalous nucleotide sharing. TCRdb obtained this table from immuneACCESS and retained in-frame rearrangements with V and J assigned. These tables miss some clones; where compared with another copy, unresolved V genes account for less than half of the shortfall, and the remainder is unexplained. V and J calls and clone size are copied from that table; D and trimming were computed from the DNA. Within this sample are fewer than 200,000 clones, with 65% to 75% of them counted one time only. The ten largest clonotypes hold 2% to 2.5% of the sample.

The TCR was taken from a human donor in good health. The V gene is TRBV4-1 and the J gene is TRBJ1-1; 8 bases in the junction line up with TRBD1. Material: PBMCs. The encoded CDR3 is CASSQGRGRTEAFF. In nucleotides, the sequence is TGCGCCAGCAGCCAAGGCAGGGGGCGGACTGAAGCTTTCTTT.